The clone carrying this T cell receptor beta chain was observed at least ten times. Its antigen remains unidentified. RNA transcripts were the source from which TCR beta CDR3 regions were amplified. The first-round RT-PCR employed HTBI primers together with the Qiagen OneStep RT-PCR kit. A multiplex PCR was then performed as the second round. MiXCR was run by TCRdb on the multiplex PCR reads, yielding one entry per CDR3 protein. The profile shows 560,000 or so distinct CDR3 sequences, under 40% of them singletons. The V gene end was trimmed by 4 bases and the J gene end by 10 bases; junction bases not matched to a gene: 7. The CDR3 has 14 residues. Germline CDR1 and CDR2: WNHNN and SYGVQD (reference sequence). The sample is drawn from a study of Graves' ophthalmopathy and Graves' hyperthyroidism. Excluded were patients with other autoimmune diseases, uncontrolled infections, pregnancy or lactation.

General study points: Stable hyperthyroidism and ophthalmopathy were told apart by a 13-signature model, which achieved about 88% sensitivity and nearly 84% specificity. The blood repertoire also included most expanded thyroid clonotypes above 0.001 frequency.

The receptor comes from an adult man with Graves' hyperthyroidism. The J gene is TRBJ2-7, the V gene TRBV10-1, with 13 bases fitting TRBD2. The sample was peripheral blood or thyroid tissue (not recorded which). CDR3 residues: CASSGTRLAGGQYF. The CDR3 DNA follows: TGCGCCAGCAGTGGGACCCGACTAGCGGGGGGCCAGTACTTC.